Listed here is a single T cell receptor (beta chain). Its cognate antigen is unknown. Primers: 60 Vbeta forward and 13 Jbeta reverse. Data came from immunoSEQ multiplex PCR; TCRdb stores just in-frame clones and leaves some out. The sample carries 180,000 or so clones, 81% recorded once. Germline values: CDR1 SGHTA, CDR2 FQGNSA. The CDR3 is made up of 14 amino acids. V lost 1 base to trimming and J lost 4 bases, with 10 bases between them. The data were obtained in a study of cytomegalovirus exposure and HLA in healthy donors. The overall study: Prior work identified 120 million or so unique TCR beta sequences in approximately 180 million T cells.

General study findings and limits: The study dropped some indistinguishable V segments, TRBV6-2 and TRBV6-3 among them. Researchers catalogued 150 or so TCR beta chains as cytomegalovirus-associated. Earlier findings revealed that most TCR beta V segments proved productive either about 87% or about 30% of the time.

The receptor was derived from a woman aged 18-29 years in good health and CMV-seropositive. Sequenced sample: PBMCs. This chain connects TRBV7-2 to TRBJ1-2; tentatively, D is TRBD1 (5 bases). CDR3 in DNA: TGTGCCAGCAGCTTAGTGGAGGGACTCTATGGCTACACCTTC. Amino acid sequence: CASSLVEGLYGYTF.